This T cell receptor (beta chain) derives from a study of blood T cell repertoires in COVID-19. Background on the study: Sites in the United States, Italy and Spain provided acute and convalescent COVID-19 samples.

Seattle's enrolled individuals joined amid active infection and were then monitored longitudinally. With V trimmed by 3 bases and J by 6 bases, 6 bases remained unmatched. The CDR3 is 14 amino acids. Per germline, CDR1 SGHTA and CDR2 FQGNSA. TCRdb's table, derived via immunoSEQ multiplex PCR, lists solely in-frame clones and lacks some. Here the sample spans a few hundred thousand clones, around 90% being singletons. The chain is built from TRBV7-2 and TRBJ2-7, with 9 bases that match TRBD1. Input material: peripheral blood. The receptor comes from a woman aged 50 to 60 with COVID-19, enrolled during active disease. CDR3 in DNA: TGTGCCAGCAGCTTGGGACAGGGAACTGGCGAGCAGTACTTC. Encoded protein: CASSLGQGTGEQYF.